This TCR beta chain was captured in a study of TIL therapy for anti-PD-1-resistant metastatic lung cancer. Background on the study: Progressing patients received lymphodepletion, expanded TIL infusion and IL-2. Study-wide results and caveats: Patients were highly selected, enriched for treatment-naive, never-smoker and oncogene-addicted cases.

CDR1 is MDHEN and CDR2 is SYDVKM in the germline V gene. The CDR3 loop spans 16 amino acids. The germline V and J ends were trimmed by 3 bases and 3 bases, with 16 bases remaining between them. The time point was: pre-treatment sample, taken before nivolumab and TIL therapy. Sequencing used immunoSEQ v3. Sequencing depth was approximately 2 million read pairs for survey level, roughly 4.5-6 million for deep. Only in-frame clones appear in the TCRdb table, and some are missing; sequencing was by immunoSEQ multiplex PCR. The sample includes about 52,000 clones, approximately 79% of them seen just once. Remarks on this clone: Its antigen is currently unknown.

The specimen was blood, collected at baseline. The chain has TRBV28 and TRBJ2-3; no clear D. This receptor was obtained from a woman between 30 and 85 years old with non-small cell lung cancer. CDR3 loop: CASSFRGRRPTDTQYF. CDR3 DNA sequence: TGTGCCAGCAGTTTTAGAGGAAGAAGGCCTACAGATACGCAGTATTTT.